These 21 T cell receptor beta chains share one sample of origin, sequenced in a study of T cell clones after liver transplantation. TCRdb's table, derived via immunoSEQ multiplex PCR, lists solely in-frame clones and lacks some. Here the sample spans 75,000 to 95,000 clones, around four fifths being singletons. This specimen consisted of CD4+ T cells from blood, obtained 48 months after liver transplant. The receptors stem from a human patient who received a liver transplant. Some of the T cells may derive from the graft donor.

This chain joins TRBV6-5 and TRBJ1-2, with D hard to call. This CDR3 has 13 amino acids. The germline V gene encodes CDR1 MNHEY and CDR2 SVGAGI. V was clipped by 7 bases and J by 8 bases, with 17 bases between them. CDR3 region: CASMGSAGRGYTF. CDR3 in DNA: TGTGCCAGCATGGGATCCGCCGGGCGCGGCTACACCTTC.

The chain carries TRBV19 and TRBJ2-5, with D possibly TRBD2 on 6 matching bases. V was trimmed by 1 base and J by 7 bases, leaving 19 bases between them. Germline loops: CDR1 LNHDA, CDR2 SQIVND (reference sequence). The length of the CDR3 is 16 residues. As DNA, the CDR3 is TGTGCCAGTAGTATAGGAGGCGCGGGGCCTGGAGGGACCCAGTACTTC. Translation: CASSIGGAGPGGTQYF.

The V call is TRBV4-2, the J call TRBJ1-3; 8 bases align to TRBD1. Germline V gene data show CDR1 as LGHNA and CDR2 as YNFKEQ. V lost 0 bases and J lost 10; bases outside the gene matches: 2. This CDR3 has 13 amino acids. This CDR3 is CASSQEQGVTIYF. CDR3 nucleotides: TGTGCCAGCAGCCAAGAACAGGGGGTAACCATATATTTT.

This CDR3 is CASSGSGASTDTQYF. In nucleotides, the CDR3 is TGTGCCAGCAGCGGTAGCGGGGCTAGCACAGATACGCAGTATTTT. This chain joins TRBV5-5 and TRBJ2-3; 8 nucleotides align to TRBD2. After removal of 4 bases from V and 0 bases from J, the junction contained 4 bases not matched to a gene. The CDR3 is 15 residues long. Germline V lookup: CDR1 SGHKS, CDR2 YYEKEE (reference sequence). The whole variable domain, filled in from reference TRBV5-5 and TRBJ2-3, reads DAGVTQSPTHLIKTRGQQVTLRCSPISGHKSVSWYQQVLGQGPQFIFQYYEKEERGRGNFPDRFSARQFPNYSSELNVNALLLGDSALYLCASSGSGASTDTQYFGPGTRLTVL.

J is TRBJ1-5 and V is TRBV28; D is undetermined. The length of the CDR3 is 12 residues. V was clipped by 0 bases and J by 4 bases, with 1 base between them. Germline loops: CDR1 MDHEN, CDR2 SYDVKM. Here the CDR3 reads CASSLWNQPQHF. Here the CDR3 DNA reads TGTGCCAGCAGTTTATGGAATCAGCCCCAGCATTTT. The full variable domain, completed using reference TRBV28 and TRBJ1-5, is DVKVTQSSRYLVKRTGEKVFLECVQDMDHENMFWYRQDPGLGLRLIYFSYDVKMKEKGDIPEGYSVSREKKERFSLILESASTNQTSMYLCASSLWNQPQHFGDGTRLSIL.

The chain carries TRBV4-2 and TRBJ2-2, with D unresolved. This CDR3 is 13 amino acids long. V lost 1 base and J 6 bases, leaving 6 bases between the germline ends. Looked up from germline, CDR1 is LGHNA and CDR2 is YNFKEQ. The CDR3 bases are TGTGCCAGCAGCCAAGGGGCGGCCGGGGAGCTGTTTTTT. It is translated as CASSQGAAGELFF.

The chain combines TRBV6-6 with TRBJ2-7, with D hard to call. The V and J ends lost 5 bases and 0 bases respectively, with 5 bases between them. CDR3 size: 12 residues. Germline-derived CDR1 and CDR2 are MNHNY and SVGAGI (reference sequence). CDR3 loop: CASSQSSYEQYF. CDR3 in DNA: TGTGCCAGCAGTCAAAGCTCCTACGAGCAGTACTTC.

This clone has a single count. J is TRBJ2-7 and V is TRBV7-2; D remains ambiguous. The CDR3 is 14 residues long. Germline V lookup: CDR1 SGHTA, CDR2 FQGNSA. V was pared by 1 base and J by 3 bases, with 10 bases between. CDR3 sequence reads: CASSLVALNYEQYF. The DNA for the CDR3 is TGTGCCAGCAGCTTAGTGGCGCTGAACTACGAGCAGTACTTC.

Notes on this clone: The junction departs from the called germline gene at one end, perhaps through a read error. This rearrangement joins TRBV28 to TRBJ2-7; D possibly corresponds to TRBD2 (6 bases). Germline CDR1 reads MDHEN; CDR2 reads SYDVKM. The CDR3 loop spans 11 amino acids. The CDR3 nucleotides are TGTGCCAGCAGTTTTGAGGGACTCCTGCGCTTC. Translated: CASSFEGLLRF.

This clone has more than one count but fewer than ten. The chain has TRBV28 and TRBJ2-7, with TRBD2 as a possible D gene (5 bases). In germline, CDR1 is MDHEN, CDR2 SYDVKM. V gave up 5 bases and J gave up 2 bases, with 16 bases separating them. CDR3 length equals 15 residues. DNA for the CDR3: TGTGCCAGCAGTACCGTCGGAGGAAAGACCTACGAGCAGTACTTC. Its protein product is CASSTVGGKTYEQYF.

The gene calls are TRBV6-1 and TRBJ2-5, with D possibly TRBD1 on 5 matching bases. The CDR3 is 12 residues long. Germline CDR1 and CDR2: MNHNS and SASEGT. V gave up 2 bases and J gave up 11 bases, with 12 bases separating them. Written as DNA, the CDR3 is TGTGCCAGCAGTGAAACAGGCTACGGGCAGTACTTC. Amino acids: CASSETGYGQYF.

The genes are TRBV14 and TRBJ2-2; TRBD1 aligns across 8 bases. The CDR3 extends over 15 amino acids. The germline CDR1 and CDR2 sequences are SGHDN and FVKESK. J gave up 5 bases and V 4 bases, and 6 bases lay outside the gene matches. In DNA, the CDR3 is TGTGCCAGCAGCCGAAAGCAGGGGGCGACCGGGGAGCTGTTTTTT. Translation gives CASSRKQGATGELFF.

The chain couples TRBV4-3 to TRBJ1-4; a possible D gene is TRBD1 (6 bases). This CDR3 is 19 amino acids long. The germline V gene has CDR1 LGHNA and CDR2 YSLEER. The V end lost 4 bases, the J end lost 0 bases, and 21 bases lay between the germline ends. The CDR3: CASSPYPRQDWTTNEKLFF. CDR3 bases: TGCGCCAGCAGCCCTTATCCTCGACAGGATTGGACAACTAATGAAAAACTGTTTTTT.

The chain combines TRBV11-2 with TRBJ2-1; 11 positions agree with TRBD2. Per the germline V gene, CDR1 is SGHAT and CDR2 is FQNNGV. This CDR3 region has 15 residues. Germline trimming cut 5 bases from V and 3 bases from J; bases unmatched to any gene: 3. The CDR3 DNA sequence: TGTGCCAGCAGCACAACTAGCGGGGGCTACAATGAGCAGTTCTTC. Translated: CASSTTSGGYNEQFF.

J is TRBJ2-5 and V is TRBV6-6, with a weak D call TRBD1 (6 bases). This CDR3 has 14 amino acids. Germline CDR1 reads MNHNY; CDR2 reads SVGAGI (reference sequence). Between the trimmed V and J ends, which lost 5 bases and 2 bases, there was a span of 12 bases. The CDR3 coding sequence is TGTGCCAGCAGTACTTACAGGGTACAAGAGACCCAGTACTTC. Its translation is CASSTYRVQETQYF.

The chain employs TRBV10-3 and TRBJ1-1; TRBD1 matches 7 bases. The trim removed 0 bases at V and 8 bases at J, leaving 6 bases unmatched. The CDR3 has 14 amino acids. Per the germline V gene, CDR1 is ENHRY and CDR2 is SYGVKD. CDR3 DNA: TGTGCCATCAGTGAGTCGCGGGGGACAGCCGAAGCTTTCTTT. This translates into CAISESRGTAEAFF.

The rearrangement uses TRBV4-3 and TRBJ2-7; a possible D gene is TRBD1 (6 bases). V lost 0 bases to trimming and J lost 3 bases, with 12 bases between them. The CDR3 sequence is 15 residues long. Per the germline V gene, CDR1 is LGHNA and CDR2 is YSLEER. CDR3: CASSQDQGMGYEQYF. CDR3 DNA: TGCGCCAGCAGCCAAGATCAGGGGATGGGCTACGAGCAGTACTTC.

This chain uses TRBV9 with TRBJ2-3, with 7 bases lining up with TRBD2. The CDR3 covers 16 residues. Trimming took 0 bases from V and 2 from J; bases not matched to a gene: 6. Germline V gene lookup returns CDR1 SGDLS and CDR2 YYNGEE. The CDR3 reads CASSVGNSGPTDTQYF. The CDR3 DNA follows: TGTGCCAGCAGCGTAGGTAATAGCGGGCCCACAGATACGCAGTATTTT.

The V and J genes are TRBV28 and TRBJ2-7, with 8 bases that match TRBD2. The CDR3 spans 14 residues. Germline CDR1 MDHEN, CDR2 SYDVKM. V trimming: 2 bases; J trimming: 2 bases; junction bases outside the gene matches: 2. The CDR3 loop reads CASSLSGGTYEQYF. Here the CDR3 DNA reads TGTGCCAGCAGTTTAAGCGGGGGCACCTACGAGCAGTACTTC.

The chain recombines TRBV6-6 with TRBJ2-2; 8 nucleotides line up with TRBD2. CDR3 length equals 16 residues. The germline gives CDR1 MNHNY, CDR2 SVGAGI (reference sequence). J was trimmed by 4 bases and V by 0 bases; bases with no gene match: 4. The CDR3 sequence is CASSYSVGRGTGELFF. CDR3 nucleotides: TGTGCCAGCAGTTACTCGGTCGGGAGGGGCACCGGGGAGCTGTTTTTT.

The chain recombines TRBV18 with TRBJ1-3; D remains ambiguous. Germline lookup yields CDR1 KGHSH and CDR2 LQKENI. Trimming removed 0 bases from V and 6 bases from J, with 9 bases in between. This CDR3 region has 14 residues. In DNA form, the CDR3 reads TGTGCCAGCTCACCACCTCAGACAACAAACACCATATATTTT. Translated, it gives CASSPPQTTNTIYF.